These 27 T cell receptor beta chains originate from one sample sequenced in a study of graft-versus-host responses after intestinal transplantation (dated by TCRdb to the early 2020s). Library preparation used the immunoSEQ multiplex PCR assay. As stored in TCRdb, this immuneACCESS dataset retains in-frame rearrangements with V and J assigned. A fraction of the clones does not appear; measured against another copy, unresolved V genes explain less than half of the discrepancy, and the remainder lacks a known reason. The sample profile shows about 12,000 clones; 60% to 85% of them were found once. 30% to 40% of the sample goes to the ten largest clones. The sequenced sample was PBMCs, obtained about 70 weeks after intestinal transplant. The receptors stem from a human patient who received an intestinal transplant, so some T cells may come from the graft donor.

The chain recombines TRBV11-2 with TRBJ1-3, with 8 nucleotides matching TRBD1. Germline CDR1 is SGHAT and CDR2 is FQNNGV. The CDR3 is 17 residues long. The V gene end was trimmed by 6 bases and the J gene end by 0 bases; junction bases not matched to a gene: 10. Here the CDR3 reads CASRTSGQAFSGNTIYF. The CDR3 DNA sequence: TGTGCCAGCAGGACATCGGGACAGGCGTTCTCTGGAAACACCATATATTTT.

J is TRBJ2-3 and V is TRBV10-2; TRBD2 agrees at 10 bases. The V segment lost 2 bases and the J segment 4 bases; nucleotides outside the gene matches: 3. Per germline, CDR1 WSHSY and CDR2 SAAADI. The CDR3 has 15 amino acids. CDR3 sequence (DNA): TGCGCCAGCAGTGAGCTAGCGGGAGTCTCAGATACGCAGTATTTT. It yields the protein CASSELAGVSDTQYF.

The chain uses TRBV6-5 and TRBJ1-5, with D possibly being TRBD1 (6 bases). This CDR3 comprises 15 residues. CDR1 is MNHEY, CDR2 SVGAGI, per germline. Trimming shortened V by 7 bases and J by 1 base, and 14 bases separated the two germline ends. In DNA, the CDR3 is TGTGCCAGCAAATACAGGGTCCTCAGCAATCAGCCCCAGCATTTT. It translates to CASKYRVLSNQPQHF.

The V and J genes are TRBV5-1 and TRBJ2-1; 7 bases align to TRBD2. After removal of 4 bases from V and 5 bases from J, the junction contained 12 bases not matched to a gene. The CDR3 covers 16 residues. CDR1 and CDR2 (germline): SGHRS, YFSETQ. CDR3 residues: CASSRGLVRVDNEQFF. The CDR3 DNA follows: TGCGCCAGCAGCCGCGGACTAGTTCGGGTCGACAATGAGCAGTTCTTC. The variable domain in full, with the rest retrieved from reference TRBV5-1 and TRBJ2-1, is KAGVTQTPRYLIKTRGQQVTLSCSPISGHRSVSWYQQTPGQGLQFLFEYFSETQRNKGNFPGRFSGRQFSNSRSEMNVSTLELGDSALYLCASSRGLVRVDNEQFFGPGTRLTVL.

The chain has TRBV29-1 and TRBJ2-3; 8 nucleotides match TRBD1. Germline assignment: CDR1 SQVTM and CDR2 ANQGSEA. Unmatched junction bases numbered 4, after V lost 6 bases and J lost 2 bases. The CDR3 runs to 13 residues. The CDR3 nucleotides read TGCAGCGTGCACAGGGGGGTCACAGATACGCAGTATTTT. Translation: CSVHRGVTDTQYF.

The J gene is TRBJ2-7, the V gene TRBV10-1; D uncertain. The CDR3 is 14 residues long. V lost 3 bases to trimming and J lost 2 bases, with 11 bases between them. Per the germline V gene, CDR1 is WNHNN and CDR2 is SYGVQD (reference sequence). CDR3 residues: CASSEQLEAYEQYF. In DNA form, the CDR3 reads TGCGCCAGCAGTGAACAGCTCGAGGCCTACGAGCAGTACTTC.

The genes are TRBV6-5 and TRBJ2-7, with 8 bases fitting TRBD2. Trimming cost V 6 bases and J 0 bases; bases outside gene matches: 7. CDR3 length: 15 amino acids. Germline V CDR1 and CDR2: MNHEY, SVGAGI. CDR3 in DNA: TGTGCCAGCAGCCGCGGGAGGAGAAGCTCCTACGAGCAGTACTTC. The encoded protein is CASSRGRRSSYEQYF.

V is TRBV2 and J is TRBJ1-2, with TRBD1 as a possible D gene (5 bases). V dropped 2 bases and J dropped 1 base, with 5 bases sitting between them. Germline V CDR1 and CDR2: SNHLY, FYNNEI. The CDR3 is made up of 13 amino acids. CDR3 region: CASSEQGNYGYTF. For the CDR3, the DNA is TGTGCCAGCAGTGAACAGGGTAACTATGGCTACACCTTC.

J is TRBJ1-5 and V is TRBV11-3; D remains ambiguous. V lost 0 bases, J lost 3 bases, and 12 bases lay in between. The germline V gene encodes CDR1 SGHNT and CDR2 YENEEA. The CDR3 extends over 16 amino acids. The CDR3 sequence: CASSLDNGGPNQPQHF. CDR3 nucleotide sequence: TGTGCCAGCAGCTTAGATAATGGCGGACCCAATCAGCCCCAGCATTTT.

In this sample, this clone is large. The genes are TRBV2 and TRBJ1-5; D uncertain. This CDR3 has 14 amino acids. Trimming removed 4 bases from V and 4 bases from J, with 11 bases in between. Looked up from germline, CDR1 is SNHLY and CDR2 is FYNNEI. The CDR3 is CASSVLGGNQPQHF. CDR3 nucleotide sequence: TGTGCCAGCAGTGTTCTGGGAGGGAATCAGCCCCAGCATTTT.

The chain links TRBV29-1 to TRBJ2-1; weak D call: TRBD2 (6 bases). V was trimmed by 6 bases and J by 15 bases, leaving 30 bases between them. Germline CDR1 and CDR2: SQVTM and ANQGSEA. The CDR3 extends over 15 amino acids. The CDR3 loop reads CSVRGEVAEPAAWFF. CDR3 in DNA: TGCAGCGTACGGGGTGAGGTAGCGGAACCAGCTGCGTGGTTCTTC.

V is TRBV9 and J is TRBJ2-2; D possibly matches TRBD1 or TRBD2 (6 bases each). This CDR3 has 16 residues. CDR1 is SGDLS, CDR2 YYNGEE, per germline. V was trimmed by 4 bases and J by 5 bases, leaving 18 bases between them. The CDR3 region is CASSPTDRTKTGELFF. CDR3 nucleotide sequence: TGTGCCAGCAGCCCTACTGACAGGACTAAGACCGGGGAGCTGTTTTTT.

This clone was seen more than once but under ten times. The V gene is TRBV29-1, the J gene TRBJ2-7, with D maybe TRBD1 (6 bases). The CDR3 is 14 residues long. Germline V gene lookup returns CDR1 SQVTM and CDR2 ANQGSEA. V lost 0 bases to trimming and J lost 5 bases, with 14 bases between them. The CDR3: CSVEDGLRGHEQYF. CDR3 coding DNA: TGCAGCGTTGAAGACGGTCTCAGGGGCCACGAGCAGTACTTC.

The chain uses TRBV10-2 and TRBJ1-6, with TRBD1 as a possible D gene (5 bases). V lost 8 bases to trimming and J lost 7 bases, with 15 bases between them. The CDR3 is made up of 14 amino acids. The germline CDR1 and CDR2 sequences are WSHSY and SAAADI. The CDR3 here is CASETNGGNSPLHF. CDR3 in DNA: TGCGCCAGCGAAACAAACGGGGGAAATTCACCCCTCCACTTT.

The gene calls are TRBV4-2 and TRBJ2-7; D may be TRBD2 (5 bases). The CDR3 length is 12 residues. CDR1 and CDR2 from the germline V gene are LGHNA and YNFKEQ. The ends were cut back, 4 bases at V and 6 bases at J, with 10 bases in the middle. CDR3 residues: CASSRENSEQYF. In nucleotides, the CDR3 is TGTGCCAGCAGCCGGGAGAATAGCGAGCAGTACTTC.

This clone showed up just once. The CDR3 is CASSEVPDTGELFF. For the CDR3, the DNA is TGTGCCAGCAGTGAAGTGCCAGACACCGGGGAGCTGTTTTTT. The chain carries TRBV6-1 and TRBJ2-2; D unresolved. The CDR3 runs 14 residues. The germline V gene has CDR1 MNHNS and CDR2 SASEGT. Trimming shortened V by 1 base and J by 3 bases, and 6 bases separated the two germline ends.

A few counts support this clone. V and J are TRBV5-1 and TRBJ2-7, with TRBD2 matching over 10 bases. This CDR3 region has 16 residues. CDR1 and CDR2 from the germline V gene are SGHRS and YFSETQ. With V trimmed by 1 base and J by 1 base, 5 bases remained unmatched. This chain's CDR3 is CASSLPGTSVSYEQYF. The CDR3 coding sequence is TGCGCCAGCAGCTTGCCTGGGACTAGCGTTTCCTACGAGCAGTACTTC.

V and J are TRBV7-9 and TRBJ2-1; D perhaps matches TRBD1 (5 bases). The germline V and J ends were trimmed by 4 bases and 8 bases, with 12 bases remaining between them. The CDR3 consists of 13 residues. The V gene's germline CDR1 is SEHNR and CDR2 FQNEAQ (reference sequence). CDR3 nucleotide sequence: TGTGCCAGCAGCTCCAGGGTTCGGGATGAGCAGTTCTTC. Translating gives CASSSRVRDEQFF.

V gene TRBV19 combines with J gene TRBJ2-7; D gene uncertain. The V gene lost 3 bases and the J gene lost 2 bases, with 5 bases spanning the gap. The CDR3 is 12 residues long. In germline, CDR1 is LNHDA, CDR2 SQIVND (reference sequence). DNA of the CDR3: TGTGCCAGTAGTATCATGGCCTACGAGCAGTACTTC. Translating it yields CASSIMAYEQYF.

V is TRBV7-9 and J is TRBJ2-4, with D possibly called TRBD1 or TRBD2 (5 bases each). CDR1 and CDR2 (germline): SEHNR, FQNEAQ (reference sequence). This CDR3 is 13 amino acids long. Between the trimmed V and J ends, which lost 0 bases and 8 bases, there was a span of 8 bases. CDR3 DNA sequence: TGTGCCAGCAGCTTAGCGGGGGAGTACATTCAGTACTTC. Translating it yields CASSLAGEYIQYF.

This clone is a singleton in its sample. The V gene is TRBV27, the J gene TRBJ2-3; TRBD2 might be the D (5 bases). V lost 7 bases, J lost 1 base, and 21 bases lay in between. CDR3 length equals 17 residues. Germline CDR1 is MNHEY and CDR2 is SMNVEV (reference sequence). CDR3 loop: CASTLRGVAHRTDTQYF. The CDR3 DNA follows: TGTGCCAGCACCCTAAGAGGAGTAGCGCACCGCACAGATACGCAGTATTTT.

The CDR3 reads CASGRKAGELFF. CDR3 in DNA: TGTGCCAGCGGACGGAAGGCCGGGGAGCTGTTTTTT. V gene TRBV7-3 combines with J gene TRBJ2-2; no reliable D call. Germline V CDR1 and CDR2: SGHTA, FQGTGA. The V end lost 8 bases, the J end lost 6 bases, and 10 bases lay between the germline ends. This CDR3 spans 12 amino acids.

The CDR3 DNA sequence: TGCGCCAGCAGCCGACAGGGACCTACCGGGAACACTGAAGCTTTCTTT. This translates into CASSRQGPTGNTEAFF. The rearrangement uses TRBV5-1 and TRBJ1-1; 7 positions agree with TRBD1. In germline, CDR1 is SGHRS, CDR2 YFSETQ. The CDR3 totals 16 residues. Germline trimming cut 4 bases from V and 1 base from J; bases unmatched to any gene: 10.

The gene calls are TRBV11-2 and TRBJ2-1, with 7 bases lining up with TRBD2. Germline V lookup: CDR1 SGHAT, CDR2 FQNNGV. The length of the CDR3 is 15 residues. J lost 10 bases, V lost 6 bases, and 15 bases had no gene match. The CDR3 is CASSPGTTPSGEQFF. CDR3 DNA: TGTGCCAGCAGTCCCGGGACTACCCCGTCCGGGGAGCAGTTCTTC.

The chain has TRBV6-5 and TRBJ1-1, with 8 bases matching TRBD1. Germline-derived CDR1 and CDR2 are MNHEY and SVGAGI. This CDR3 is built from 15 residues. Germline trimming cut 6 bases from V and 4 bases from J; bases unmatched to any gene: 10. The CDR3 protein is CASSMGQAYRTEAFF. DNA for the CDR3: TGTGCCAGCAGCATGGGACAGGCCTACCGCACTGAAGCTTTCTTT.

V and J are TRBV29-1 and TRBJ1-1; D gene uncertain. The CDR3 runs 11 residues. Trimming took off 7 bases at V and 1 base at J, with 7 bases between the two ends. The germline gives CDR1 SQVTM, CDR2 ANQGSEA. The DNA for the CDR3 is TGCAGCGCCGCGGGGAACACTGAAGCTTTCTTT. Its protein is CSAAGNTEAFF.

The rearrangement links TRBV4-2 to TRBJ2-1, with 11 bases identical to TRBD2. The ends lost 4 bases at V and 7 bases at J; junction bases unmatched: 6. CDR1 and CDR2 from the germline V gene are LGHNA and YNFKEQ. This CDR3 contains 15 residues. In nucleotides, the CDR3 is TGTGCCAGCAGCCCCACTAGCGGGAGAAGGAATGAGCAGTTCTTC. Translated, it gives CASSPTSGRRNEQFF.